These 5 T cell receptor beta chains came from one sample sequenced in a study of patients and donors after allogeneic stem cell transplantation. TCRdb passed the RT-PCR reads through MiXCR, listing each CDR3 protein once. The table lists 30,000 to 35,000 distinct CDR3 sequences, approximately 6.3% of them singletons. What was sequenced was blood, either unsorted or a sorted T cell fraction (not recorded which). Receptors originate from a human donor who was either an allogeneic HSCT recipient or a stem cell or donor lymphocyte infusion donor (not recorded which). It is not recorded whose cells these are; they may come from a transplant donor.

This clonotype was picked up many times. The J gene is TRBJ1-2, the V gene TRBV20-1; 7 nucleotides line up with TRBD1. From germline, CDR1 is DFQATT and CDR2 SNEGSKA (reference sequence). The V segment lost 3 bases and the J segment 8 bases; nucleotides outside the gene matches: 6. This CDR3 region has 12 residues. The chain's CDR3 is CSARKTGEGYTF. CDR3 coding DNA: TGCAGTGCTAGGAAAACAGGGGAAGGCTACACCTTC.

This clonotype appeared many times. The V call is TRBV7-9, the J call TRBJ1-2; D gene unclear. The CDR3 contains 17 residues. Trimming took 3 bases from V and 4 from J, leaving 21 bases between them. Germline CDR1 is SEHNR and CDR2 is FQNEAQ (reference sequence). Here the CDR3 reads CASSLFTFGMGGYGYTF. CDR3 nucleotides: TGTGCCAGCAGCTTGTTTACGTTTGGGATGGGAGGCTATGGCTACACCTTC.

This clonotype was seen many times. The chain couples TRBV5-1 to TRBJ1-2; 8 nucleotides line up with TRBD1. From germline, CDR1 is SGHRS and CDR2 YFSETQ. Trimming at V came to 4 bases and at J to 8 bases, leaving 7 bases not matched to a gene. There are 13 residues in the CDR3. CDR3 DNA: TGCGCCAGCAGCCCAGGGGGCGGTTCAGGCTACACCTTC. Protein: CASSPGGGSGYTF.

The V call is TRBV15, the J call TRBJ2-1; D gene unclear. V was trimmed by 1 base and J by 0 bases, leaving 10 bases between them. CDR3 length: 16 amino acids. Germline-derived CDR1 and CDR2 are LNHNV and YYDKDF (reference sequence). In DNA form, the CDR3 reads TGTGCCACCAGCAGAGGAAACACTGGCTCCTACAATGAGCAGTTCTTC. Its translation is CATSRGNTGSYNEQFF.

This clonotype is labeled medium-sized. This sequence joins TRBV5-1 and TRBJ1-2, with a weak D call TRBD1 (5 bases). The CDR3 is 14 amino acids. CDR1 and CDR2 from the germline V gene are SGHRS and YFSETQ. With 0 bases removed from V and 2 bases from J, the gap between germline ends came to 8 bases. The CDR3 DNA reads TGCGCCAGCAGCTTGGTCGGACAAAACTATGGCTACACCTTC. It codes for CASSLVGQNYGYTF.